This T cell receptor (beta chain) was found in a study of T-cell reconstitution after alpha-beta-depleted transplantation in children. Overall study findings and caveats: Surviving recipient T cells and thymic progenitors underlay high day-60 TCRbeta diversity in some patients. Several hundred expanded graft clones reportedly supplied alpha-beta T cells about two months after transplant.

A library of TCRbeta sequences, prepared with unique molecular identifiers, was generated. A single record per CDR3 protein comes from TCRdb applying MiXCR to the PCR reads. Of approximately 16,000 distinct CDR3 sequences in the sample, about 5% are singletons; the top ten hold roughly 7.1%. The CDR3 extends over 15 amino acids. Germline V CDR1 and CDR2: MNHNS, SASEGT. The J segment lost 2 bases and the V segment lost 8 bases, leaving 8 bases of the junction unmatched. This clonotype was detected a few times. Its matching antigen is unknown. Sequencing used PBMCs, obtained before TCRalphabeta/CD19-depleted stem cell transplant. The V call is TRBV6-1, the J call TRBJ2-3; TRBD2 agrees at 9 bases. The receptor was derived from a boy aged 10-17 years with acute lymphoblastic leukemia, due to receive a stem cell transplant. CDR3 residues: CASRLSGGLTDTQYF. The DNA of the CDR3 is TGTGCCAGCCGCCTTAGCGGGGGCCTCACAGATACGCAGTATTTT.